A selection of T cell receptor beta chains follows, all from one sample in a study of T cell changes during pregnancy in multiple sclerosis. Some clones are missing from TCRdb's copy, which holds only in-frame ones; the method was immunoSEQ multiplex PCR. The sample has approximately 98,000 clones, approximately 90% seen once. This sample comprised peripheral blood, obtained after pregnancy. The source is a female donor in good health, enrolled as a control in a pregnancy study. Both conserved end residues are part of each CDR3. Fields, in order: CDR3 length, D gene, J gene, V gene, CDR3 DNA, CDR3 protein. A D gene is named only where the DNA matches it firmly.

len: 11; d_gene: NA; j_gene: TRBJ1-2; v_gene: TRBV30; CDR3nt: TGTGCCTCTCCGGGACAATTTAGATACACCTTC; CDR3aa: CASPGQFRYTF
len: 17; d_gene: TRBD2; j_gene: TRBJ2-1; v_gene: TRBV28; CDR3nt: TGTGCCAGCAGTTTTCCCCTCGCGGGAGTATCCTACAATGAGCAGTTCTTC; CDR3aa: CASSFPLAGVSYNEQFF
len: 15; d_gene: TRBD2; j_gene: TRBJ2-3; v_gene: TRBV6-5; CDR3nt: TGTGCCAGCCGAACGGGGGGGCGTGACACAGATACGCAGTATTTT; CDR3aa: CASRTGGRDTDTQYF
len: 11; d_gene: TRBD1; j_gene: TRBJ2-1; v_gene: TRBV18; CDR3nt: TGTGCCAGCTCACCTTCGGGACAGGGATTCTTC; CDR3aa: CASSPSGQGFF
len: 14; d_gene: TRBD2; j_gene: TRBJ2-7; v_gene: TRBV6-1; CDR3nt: TGTGCCAGCAGTGAAGTGGGAGGGGACTACGAGCAGTACTTC; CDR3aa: CASSEVGGDYEQYF
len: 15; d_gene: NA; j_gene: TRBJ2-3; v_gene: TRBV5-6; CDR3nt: TGTGCCAGCAGCTACCAGGGGGGACTCACAGATACGCAGTATTTT; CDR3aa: CASSYQGGLTDTQYF
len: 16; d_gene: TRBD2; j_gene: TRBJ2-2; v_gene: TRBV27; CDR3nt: TGTGCCAGCAGTCCCCGAAGCGGGAGTTGGACTGGGGAGCTGTTTTTT; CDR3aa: CASSPRSGSWTGELFF
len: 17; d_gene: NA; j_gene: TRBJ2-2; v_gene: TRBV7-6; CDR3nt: TGTGCCAGCAGCTCACCCCTCACCCAGGGGAACACCGGGGAGCTGTTTTTT; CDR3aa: CASSSPLTQGNTGELFF
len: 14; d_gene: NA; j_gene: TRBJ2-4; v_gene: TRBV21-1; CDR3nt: TGTGCCAGCAGGCGGACAATAGCCAAAAACATTCAGTACTTC; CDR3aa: CASRRTIAKNIQYF
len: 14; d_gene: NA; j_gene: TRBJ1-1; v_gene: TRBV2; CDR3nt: TGTGCCAGCATTTTCGACACAGGGTCCACTGAAGCTTTCTTT; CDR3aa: CASIFDTGSTEAFF